This T cell receptor (beta chain) originates from a study of graft-versus-host responses after intestinal transplantation. Study information: Transplants given to recipients were multivisceral, liver-intestinal, or isolated intestinal. Each recipient received anti-thymocyte globulin induction, then tacrolimus and steroids for 2 to 3 years. Findings of the study overall: Detection of GvH clones occurred in recipient marrow, and some had their first appearance in ileum or blood. Peak circulating GvH clone levels tracked with early post-transplant HvG declines.

The data were produced by immunoSEQ multiplex PCR, yet TCRdb's version contains in-frame clones alone and is incomplete. In the table there are approximately 8,800 clones, 74% of which are singletons. V was pared by 6 bases and J by 4 bases, with 12 bases between. The CDR3 sequence is 12 residues long. Germline-derived CDR1 and CDR2 are SQVTM and ANQGSEA. In the case of this clone: Its antigen is currently unknown.

Graft material was processed, releasing intraepithelial and lamina propria lymphocytes. The origin of this receptor is a human patient who received an intestinal transplant, so some T cells may come from the graft donor. The chain links TRBV29-1 to TRBJ1-1; D is ambiguous. Sequences were derived from ileum tissue, sampled around 530 days after intestinal transplant. The CDR3 bases are TGCAGCGTCCTAGAACGATTCACTGAAGCTTTCTTT. It codes for CSVLERFTEAFF. The entire variable domain, with the rest obtained from reference TRBV29-1 and TRBJ1-1, is as follows: SAVISQKPSRDICQRGTSLTIQCQVDSQVTMMFWYRQQPGQSLTLIATANQGSEATYESGFVIDKFPISRPNLTFSTLTVSNMSPEDSSIYLCSVLERFTEAFFGQGTRLTVV.